A single sample gave rise to the 23 T cell receptor beta chains below, sequenced in a study of regulatory T cells in long-lasting Graves disease. CDR3 regions were amplified by Arm-PCR using iRepertoire HTBI primers to build TCR beta libraries. TCRdb re-called the multiplex PCR reads with MiXCR, one entry per CDR3 protein. The sample lists around 450,000 distinct CDR3 sequences, around 16% seen once, with roughly 7.7% in the top ten. The sample's time point: newly diagnosed GD, antithyroid drugs for less than 3 months. The TCR library was prepared using RNA isolated from PBMCs. Separately, the same data were catalogued under a study of T cells in Graves' hyperthyroidism and ophthalmopathy.

The sequences come from peripheral blood mononuclear cells (PBMCs), collected at new diagnosis, from a patient treated with antithyroid drugs. Receptors originate from a woman in her 40s with Graves disease.

This clonotype occurred many times. The chain joins TRBV5-1 to TRBJ1-2; D unresolved. Trimming cost V 0 bases and J 4 bases, with 13 bases left between them. The CDR3 is 15 residues long. Germline V gene data show CDR1 as SGHRS and CDR2 as YFSETQ. The CDR3 DNA reads TGCGCCAGCAGCTTGGACGGGCCGGTGGGCTATGGCTACACCTTC. Protein product: CASSLDGPVGYGYTF.

This clonotype was counted many times. The chain carries TRBV7-9 and TRBJ2-3, with D perhaps TRBD1 (5 bases). V gave up 1 base and J gave up 1 base, with 9 bases separating them. This CDR3 has 15 residues. The germline CDR1 and CDR2 sequences are SEHNR and FQNEAQ (reference sequence). DNA for the CDR3: TGTGCCAGCAGCTTAGAGGCAGGGCGCACAGATACGCAGTATTTT. The encoded protein is CASSLEAGRTDTQYF. The whole variable domain, remainder taken from reference TRBV7-9 and TRBJ2-3, is DTGVSQNPRHKITKRGQNVTFRCDPISEHNRLYWYRQTLGQGPEFLTYFQNEAQLEKSRLLSDRFSAERPKGSFSTLEIQRTEQGDSAMYLCASSLEAGRTDTQYFGPGTRLTVL.

This clonotype was seen repeatedly, ten times or more. The CDR3 DNA sequence: TGTGCCAGCAGCTTAGCTGCGCTTAATGAGCAGTTCTTC. Protein sequence: CASSLAALNEQFF. The chain joins TRBV7-2 to TRBJ2-1; no firm D call. The CDR3 runs to 13 residues. Per the germline V gene, CDR1 is SGHTA and CDR2 is FQGNSA. V lost 0 bases and J 7 bases, leaving 7 bases between the germline ends.

This clonotype has ten or more counts. This chain links TRBV5-8 with TRBJ2-3, with 9 bases identical to TRBD2. The CDR3 consists of 15 residues. V gave up 2 bases and J gave up 2 bases; unmatched junction bases: 3. Germline CDR1 is SGHTS and CDR2 is YDEGEE. The CDR3 coding sequence is TGTGCCAGCAGCTTCAGCGGGAGGTCCACAGATACGCAGTATTTT. It codes for CASSFSGRSTDTQYF.

This clonotype was detected ten times or more. CDR3 sequence (DNA): TGTGCCACCAGCAGAACGGGACAGGTTAATGAAAAACTGTTTTTT. Translating it yields CATSRTGQVNEKLFF. V usage is TRBV15 and J usage is TRBJ1-4; 8 bases fit TRBD1. Losses at the gene ends were 2 bases for V and 4 bases for J; bases not matched to a gene: 3. The CDR3 is made up of 15 amino acids. Germline CDR1 reads LNHNV; CDR2 reads YYDKDF (reference sequence).

This clonotype appeared a few times. V is TRBV14 and J is TRBJ1-5; D remains ambiguous. Trimming removed 2 bases from V and 6 bases from J, with 11 bases in between. CDR3 size: 14 residues. The V gene's germline CDR1 is SGHDN and CDR2 FVKESK. The CDR3 DNA is TGTGCCAGCAGCCAACCTGCCCGCGGTCAGCCCCAGCATTTT. Amino acids: CASSQPARGQPQHF.

This clonotype was seen repeatedly, ten times or more. The gene calls are TRBV12-3 or TRBV12-4 and TRBJ2-1; 14 positions agree with TRBD2. The CDR3 length is 16 residues. The V segment lost 3 bases and the J segment 8 bases; nucleotides outside the gene matches: 6. The CDR3 DNA follows: TGTGCCAGCAGTTTTGGGACTAGCGGGAGTGGGGATGAGCAGTTCTTC. Protein product: CASSFGTSGSGDEQFF.

The genes are TRBV6-5 and TRBJ1-4, with no clear D. V lost 3 bases and J lost 6, with 11 bases in between. Germline lookup yields CDR1 MNHEY and CDR2 SVGAGI. This CDR3 comprises 14 residues. The CDR3 sequence: CASSYGWEDEKLFF. For the CDR3, the DNA is TGTGCCAGCAGTTATGGATGGGAAGATGAAAAACTGTTTTTT.

This clonotype occurred many times. The chain combines TRBV28 with TRBJ1-2, with D unresolved. Trimming cost V 1 base and J 4 bases, with 10 bases left between them. CDR1 is MDHEN, CDR2 SYDVKM, per germline. The CDR3 runs to 14 residues. Here the CDR3 reads CASSLFTDRYGYTF. The CDR3 DNA reads TGTGCCAGCAGTTTATTCACAGACCGCTATGGCTACACCTTC.

In this sample, this clonotype turned up many times. The rearrangement joins TRBV27 to TRBJ1-6; 9 positions agree with TRBD1. V was pared by 0 bases and J by 8 bases, with 8 bases of the junction left unmatched. CDR1 and CDR2 (germline): MNHEY, SMNVEV (reference sequence). The CDR3 consists of 17 residues. CDR3 DNA: TGTGCCAGCAGTTTATCCCTACAGGGGGCAGGTGATTCACCCCTCCACTTT. Translated, it gives CASSLSLQGAGDSPLHF.

The sample holds many counts of this clonotype. V usage is TRBV2 and J usage is TRBJ2-5; 11 bases are shared with TRBD2. The V gene's germline CDR1 is SNHLY and CDR2 FYNNEI. The CDR3 is 14 amino acids. Trimming removed 1 base from V and 5 bases from J; junction bases left unmatched: 0. The CDR3 region is CASSEGTSGETQYF. Here the CDR3 DNA reads TGTGCCAGCAGTGAAGGGACTAGCGGGGAGACCCAGTACTTC.

This clonotype was seen repeatedly, ten times or more. V and J are TRBV12-5 and TRBJ1-6, with D possibly matching TRBD1 (5 bases). Per germline, CDR1 LGHNT and CDR2 FRNRAP. The CDR3 is 13 residues long. The germline V and J ends were trimmed by 6 bases and 11 bases, with 14 bases remaining between them. CDR3 amino acids: CASGQGLGAPLHF. CDR3 DNA sequence: TGTGCTAGTGGCCAGGGCCTGGGGGCACCCCTCCACTTT.

V gene TRBV12-3 or TRBV12-4 combines with J gene TRBJ1-1; a possible D gene is TRBD1 (5 bases). The CDR3 has 14 residues. V was clipped by 6 bases and J by 0 bases, with 11 bases between them. The CDR3: CASRLGEMNTEAFF. CDR3 nucleotide sequence: TGTGCCAGCAGGCTGGGGGAAATGAACACTGAAGCTTTCTTT.

In this sample, this clonotype turned up many times. This rearrangement joins TRBV28 to TRBJ2-7, with D tentatively TRBD2 (5 bases). The germline V gene encodes CDR1 MDHEN and CDR2 SYDVKM. The V end lost 2 bases, the J end lost 5 bases, and 13 bases lay between the germline ends. This CDR3 is 14 amino acids long. In DNA form, the CDR3 reads TGTGCCAGCAGTTTAGCGCAGGAGGTAGACGAGCAGTACTTC. Translating gives CASSLAQEVDEQYF.

This clonotype has at least ten counts. This chain connects TRBV18 to TRBJ1-1, with 9 nucleotides matching TRBD1. The CDR3 extends over 16 amino acids. Germline trimming cut 4 bases from V and 1 base from J; bases unmatched to any gene: 7. Germline V lookup: CDR1 KGHSH, CDR2 LQKENI. Here the CDR3 DNA reads TGTGCCAGCTCACTCCCGACAGGGGGAACGAACACTGAAGCTTTCTTT. It yields the protein CASSLPTGGTNTEAFF.

This clonotype came up many times. The chain links TRBV29-1 to TRBJ2-1; D is perhaps TRBD2 (5 bases). V lost 5 bases to trimming and J lost 7 bases, with 15 bases between them. The CDR3 length is 13 residues. In germline, CDR1 is SQVTM, CDR2 ANQGSEA. CDR3 in amino acids: CSVRGNHGNEQFF. The CDR3 DNA follows: TGCAGCGTTAGAGGGAACCATGGGAATGAGCAGTTCTTC.

The rearrangement uses TRBV30 and TRBJ2-5; D remains ambiguous. The J call could be wrong; TRBJ2-7 is a better fit for the DNA end. Germline V gene lookup returns CDR1 GTSNPN and CDR2 SVGIG (reference sequence). CDR3 length equals 11 residues. CDR3 sequence reads: CAWRRHYEQYF. The DNA of the CDR3 is TGTGCCTGGCGCCGACACTACGAGCAGTACTTC.

The chain joins TRBV5-6 to TRBJ2-7; 9 bases are shared with TRBD2. The CDR3 loop spans 18 amino acids. After removal of 0 bases from V and 5 bases from J, the junction contained 15 bases not matched to a gene. Germline V gene sequence: CDR1 SGHDT, CDR2 YYEEEE. CDR3 residues: CASSLEASGNPDTDEQYF. The CDR3 nucleotides are TGTGCCAGCAGCTTGGAGGCTAGCGGGAACCCCGATACTGACGAGCAGTACTTC.

This clonotype has ten or more counts. This sequence joins TRBV20-1 and TRBJ2-1; 8 positions match TRBD2. V lost 4 bases, J lost 3 bases, and 11 bases stayed unmatched. Germline V gene sequence: CDR1 DFQATT, CDR2 SNEGSKA (reference sequence). This CDR3 is 16 amino acids long. The DNA for the CDR3 is TGCAGTGCTACAGCGGGAGACCTGCTCGTCTACAATGAGCAGTTCTTC. Residues: CSATAGDLLVYNEQFF.

This clonotype was counted ten times or more. The gene calls are TRBV12-5 and TRBJ2-7; TRBD2 matches 9 bases. The ends lost 1 base at V and 5 bases at J; junction bases unmatched: 9. CDR1 is LGHNT and CDR2 is FRNRAP in the germline V gene. The CDR3 length is 16 residues. CDR3 nucleotides: TGTGCTAGTGGTTTGGATAGCGGGAGTTTTTCGCACGAGCAGTACTTC. Translation: CASGLDSGSFSHEQYF. The full variable domain, completed using reference TRBV12-5 and TRBJ2-7, is DARVTQTPRHKVTEMGQEVTMRCQPILGHNTVFWYRQTMMQGLELLAYFRNRAPLDDSGMPKDRFSAEMPDATLATLKIQPSEPRDSAVYFCASGLDSGSFSHEQYFGPGTRLTVT.

This clonotype showed up many times. This chain uses TRBV7-3 with TRBJ2-3, with 7 bases matching TRBD1. The V gene's germline CDR1 is SGHTA and CDR2 FQGTGA. This CDR3 has 14 amino acids. V dropped 6 bases and J dropped 3; count of bases not matched to a gene: 6. As DNA, the CDR3 is TGTGCCAGCAGTCGACAGGGCCCGACAGATACGCAGTATTTT. The encoded protein is CASSRQGPTDTQYF. The variable domain in full, with the rest retrieved from reference TRBV7-3 and TRBJ2-3, is GAGVSQTPSNKVTEKGKYVELRCDPISGHTALYWYRQSLGQGPEFLIYFQGTGAADDSGLPNDRFFAVRPEGSVSTLKIQRTERGDSAVYLCASSRQGPTDTQYFGPGTRLTVL.

This chain links TRBV6-1 with TRBJ2-7; D perhaps matches TRBD1 (6 bases). CDR3 size: 16 residues. From germline, CDR1 is MNHNS and CDR2 SASEGT. V lost 6 bases and J 0 bases, leaving 18 bases between the germline ends. DNA of the CDR3: TGTGCCAGCAGCGAAAGGTGGCAGGGGAACTCCTACGAGCAGTACTTC. Protein sequence: CASSERWQGNSYEQYF.

This clonotype was counted many times. V and J are TRBV6-2 or TRBV6-3 and TRBJ1-5; D is possibly TRBD1 (6 bases). The germline V and J ends were trimmed by 4 bases and 3 bases, with 13 bases remaining between them. CDR3 length equals 15 residues. CDR1 is MNHEY and CDR2 is SVGEGT in the germline V gene. The DNA of the CDR3 is TGTGCCAGCAGTTCCCTTCGGGGGCTCAATCAGCCCCAGCATTTT. Protein: CASSSLRGLNQPQHF.